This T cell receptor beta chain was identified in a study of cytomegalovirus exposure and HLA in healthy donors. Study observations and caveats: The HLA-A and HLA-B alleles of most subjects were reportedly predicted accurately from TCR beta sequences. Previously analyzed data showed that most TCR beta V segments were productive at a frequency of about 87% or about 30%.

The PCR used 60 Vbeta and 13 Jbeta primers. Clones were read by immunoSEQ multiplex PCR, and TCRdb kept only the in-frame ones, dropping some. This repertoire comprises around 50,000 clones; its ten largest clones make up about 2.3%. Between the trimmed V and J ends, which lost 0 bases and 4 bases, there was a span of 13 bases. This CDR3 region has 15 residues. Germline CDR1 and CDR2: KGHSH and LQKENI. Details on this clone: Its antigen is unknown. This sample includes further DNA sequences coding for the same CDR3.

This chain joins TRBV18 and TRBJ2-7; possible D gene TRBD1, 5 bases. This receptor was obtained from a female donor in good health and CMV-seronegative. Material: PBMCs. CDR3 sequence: CASSPPGRGRYEQYF. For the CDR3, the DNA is TGTGCCAGCTCACCACCCGGAAGGGGTCGGTACGAGCAGTACTTC.